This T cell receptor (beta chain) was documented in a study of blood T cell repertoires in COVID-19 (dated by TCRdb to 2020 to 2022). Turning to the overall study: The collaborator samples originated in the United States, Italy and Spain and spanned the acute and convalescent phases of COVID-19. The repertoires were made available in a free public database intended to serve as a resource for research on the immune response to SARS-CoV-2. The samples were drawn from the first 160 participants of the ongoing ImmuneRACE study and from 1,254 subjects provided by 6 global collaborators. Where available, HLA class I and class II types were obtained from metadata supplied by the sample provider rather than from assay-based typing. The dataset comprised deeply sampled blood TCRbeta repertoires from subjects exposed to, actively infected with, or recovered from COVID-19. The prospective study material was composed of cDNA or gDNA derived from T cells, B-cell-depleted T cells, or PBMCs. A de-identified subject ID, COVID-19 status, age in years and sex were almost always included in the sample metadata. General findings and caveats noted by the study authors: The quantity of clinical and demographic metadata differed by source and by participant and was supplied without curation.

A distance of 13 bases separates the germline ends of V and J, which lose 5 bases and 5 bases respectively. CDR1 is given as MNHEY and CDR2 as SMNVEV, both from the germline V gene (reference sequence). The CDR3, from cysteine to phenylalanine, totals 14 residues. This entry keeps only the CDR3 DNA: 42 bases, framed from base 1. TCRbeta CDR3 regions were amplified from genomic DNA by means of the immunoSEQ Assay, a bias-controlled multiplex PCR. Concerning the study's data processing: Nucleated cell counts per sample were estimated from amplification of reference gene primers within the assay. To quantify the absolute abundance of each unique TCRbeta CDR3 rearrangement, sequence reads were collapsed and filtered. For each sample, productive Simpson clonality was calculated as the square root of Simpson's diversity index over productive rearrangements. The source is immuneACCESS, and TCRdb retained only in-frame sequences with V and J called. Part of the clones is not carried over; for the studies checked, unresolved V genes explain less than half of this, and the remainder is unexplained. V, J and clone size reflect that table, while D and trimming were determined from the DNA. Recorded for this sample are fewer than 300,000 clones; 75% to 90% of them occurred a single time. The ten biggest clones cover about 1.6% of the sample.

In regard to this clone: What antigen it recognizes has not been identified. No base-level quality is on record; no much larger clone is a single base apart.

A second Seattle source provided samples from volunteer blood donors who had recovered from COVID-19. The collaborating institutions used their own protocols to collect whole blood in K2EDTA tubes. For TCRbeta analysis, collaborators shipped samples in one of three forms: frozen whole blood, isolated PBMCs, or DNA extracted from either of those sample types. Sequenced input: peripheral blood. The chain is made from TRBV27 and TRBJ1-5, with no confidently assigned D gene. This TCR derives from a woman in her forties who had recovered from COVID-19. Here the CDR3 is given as CASSPVGRHQPQHF. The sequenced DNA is TGTGCCAGCAGTCCCGTTGGGAGGCATCAGCCCCAGCATTTT.